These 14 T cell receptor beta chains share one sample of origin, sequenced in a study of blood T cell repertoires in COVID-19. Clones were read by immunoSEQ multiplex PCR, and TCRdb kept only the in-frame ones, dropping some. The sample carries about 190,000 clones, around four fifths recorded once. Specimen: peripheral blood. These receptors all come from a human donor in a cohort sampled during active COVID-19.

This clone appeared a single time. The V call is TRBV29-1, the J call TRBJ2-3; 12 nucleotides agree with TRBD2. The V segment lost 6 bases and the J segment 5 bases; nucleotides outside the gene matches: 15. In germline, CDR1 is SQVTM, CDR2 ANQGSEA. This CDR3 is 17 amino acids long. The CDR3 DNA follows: TGCAGCGTCGAAACATTACCTAGCGGGAGGGCGATAGATACGCAGTATTTT. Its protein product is CSVETLPSGRAIDTQYF.

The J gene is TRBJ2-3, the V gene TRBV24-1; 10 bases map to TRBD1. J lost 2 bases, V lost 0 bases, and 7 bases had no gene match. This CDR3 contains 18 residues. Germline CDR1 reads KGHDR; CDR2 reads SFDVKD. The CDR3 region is CATSDLPGQGDYTDTQYF. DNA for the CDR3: TGTGCCACCAGTGATTTGCCCGGACAGGGGGATTACACAGATACGCAGTATTTT.

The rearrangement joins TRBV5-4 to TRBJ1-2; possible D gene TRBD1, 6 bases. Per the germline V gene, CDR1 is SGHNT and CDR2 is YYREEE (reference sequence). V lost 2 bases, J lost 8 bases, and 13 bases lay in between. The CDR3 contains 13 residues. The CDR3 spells CASSFRGVEGYTF. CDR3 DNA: TGTGCCAGCAGCTTCAGGGGTGTGGAGGGCTACACCTTC.

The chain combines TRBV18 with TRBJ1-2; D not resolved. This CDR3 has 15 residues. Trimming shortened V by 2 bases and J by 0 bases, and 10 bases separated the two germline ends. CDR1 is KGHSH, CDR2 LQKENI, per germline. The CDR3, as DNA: TGTGCCAGCTCACCAGGCGCTGGAGCTAACTATGGCTACACCTTC. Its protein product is CASSPGAGANYGYTF.

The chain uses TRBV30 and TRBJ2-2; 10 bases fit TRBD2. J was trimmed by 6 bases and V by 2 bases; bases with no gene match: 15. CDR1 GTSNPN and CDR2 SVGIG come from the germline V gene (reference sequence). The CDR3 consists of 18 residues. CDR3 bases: TGTGCCTGGAGTTTTTTGCTAGCGGGGGTGGGACTGCCCGGGGAGCTGTTTTTT. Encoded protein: CAWSFLLAGVGLPGELFF.

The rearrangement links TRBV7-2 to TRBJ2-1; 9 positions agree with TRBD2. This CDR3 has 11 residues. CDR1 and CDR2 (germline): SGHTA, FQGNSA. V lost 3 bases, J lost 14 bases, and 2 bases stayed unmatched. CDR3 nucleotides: TGTGCCAGCAGCTTGCTAGCGGGGAAGTTCTTC. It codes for CASSLLAGKFF.

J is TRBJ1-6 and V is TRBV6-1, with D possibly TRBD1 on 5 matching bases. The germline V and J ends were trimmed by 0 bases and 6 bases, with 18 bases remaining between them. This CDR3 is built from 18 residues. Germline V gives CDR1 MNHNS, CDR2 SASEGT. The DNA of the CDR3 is TGTGCCAGCAGTGAAGCTGGGACTAGGGGAAAGGGTAATTCACCCCTCCACTTT. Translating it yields CASSEAGTRGKGNSPLHF.

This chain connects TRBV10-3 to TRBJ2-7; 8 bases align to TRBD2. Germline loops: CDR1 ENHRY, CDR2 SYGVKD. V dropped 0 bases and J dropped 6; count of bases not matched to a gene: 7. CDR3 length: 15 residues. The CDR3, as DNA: TGTGCCATCAGTGAGTCTCAGCGGGAGCTATCCGAGCAGTACTTC. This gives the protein CAISESQRELSEQYF.

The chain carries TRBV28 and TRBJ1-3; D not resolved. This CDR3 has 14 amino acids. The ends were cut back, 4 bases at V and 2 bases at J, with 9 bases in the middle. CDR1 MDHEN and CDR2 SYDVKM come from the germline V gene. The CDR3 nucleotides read TGTGCCAGCAGTTCCTCGCGGACTGGAAACACCATATATTTT. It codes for CASSSSRTGNTIYF.

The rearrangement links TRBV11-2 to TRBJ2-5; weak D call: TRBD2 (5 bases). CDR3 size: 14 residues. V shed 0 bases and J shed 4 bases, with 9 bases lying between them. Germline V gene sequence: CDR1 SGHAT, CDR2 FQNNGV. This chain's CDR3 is CASSLEGAGETQYF. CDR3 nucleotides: TGTGCCAGCAGCTTAGAGGGCGCGGGAGAGACCCAGTACTTC.

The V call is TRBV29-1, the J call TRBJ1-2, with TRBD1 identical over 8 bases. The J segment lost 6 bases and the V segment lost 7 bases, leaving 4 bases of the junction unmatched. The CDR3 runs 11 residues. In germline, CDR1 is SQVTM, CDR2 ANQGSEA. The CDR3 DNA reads TGCAGCGGGACAGGGAGTAATGGCTACACCTTC. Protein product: CSGTGSNGYTF.

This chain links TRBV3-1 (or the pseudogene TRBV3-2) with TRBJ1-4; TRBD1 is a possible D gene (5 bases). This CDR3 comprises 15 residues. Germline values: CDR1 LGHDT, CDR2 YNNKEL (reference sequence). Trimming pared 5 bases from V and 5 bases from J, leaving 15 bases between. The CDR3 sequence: CASSNSPRVNEKLFF. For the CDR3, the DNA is TGTGCCAGCAGCAACTCCCCCAGGGTGAATGAAAAACTGTTTTTT.

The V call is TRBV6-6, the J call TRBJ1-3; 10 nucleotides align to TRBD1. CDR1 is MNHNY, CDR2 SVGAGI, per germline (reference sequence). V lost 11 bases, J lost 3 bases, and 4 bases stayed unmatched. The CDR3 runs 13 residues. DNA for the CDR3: TGTGCCGCCCGGGACAGGGGTGGAAACACCATATATTTT. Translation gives CAARDRGGNTIYF.

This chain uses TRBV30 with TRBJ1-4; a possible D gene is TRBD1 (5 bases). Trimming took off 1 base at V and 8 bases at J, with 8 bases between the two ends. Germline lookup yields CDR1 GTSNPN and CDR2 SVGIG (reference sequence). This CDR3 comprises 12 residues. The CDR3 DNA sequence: TGTGCCTGGAGTGGGAGGGGAGAAAAACTGTTTTTT. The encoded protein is CAWSGRGEKLFF.